This T cell receptor (beta chain) was captured in a study of T cells after yellow fever vaccination. MiXCR, applied by TCRdb to the 5' RACE reads, yields one record per CDR3 protein. The repertoire holds around 400,000 distinct CDR3 sequences, with roughly 10% as singletons. The CDR3 runs 11 residues. Germline V CDR1 and CDR2: SQVTM, ANQGSEA. Trimming removed 4 bases from V and 5 bases from J, with 7 bases in between. The source of this sequence is a man in his late teens or twenties who received the YFV17D yellow fever vaccine. The V call is TRBV29-1, the J call TRBJ2-3; D is unresolved. The material sequenced was PBMCs, taken on the day of the first yellow fever vaccination. CDR3 sequence reads: CSVANLDTQYF. The CDR3 nucleotides are TGCAGCGTTGCAAACCTAGATACGCAGTATTTT.